The rows below give T cell receptor beta chains drawn from one sample of a study of CD8 T cells in ankylosing spondylitis. TCRdb ran MiXCR on the 5' RACE reads and lists one entry per CDR3 protein. The sample holds some 140,000 distinct CDR3 sequences, over 15% seen once. The source material was blood, either unsorted or a sorted T cell fraction (not recorded which). The receptor source for this set is a male donor with ankylosing spondylitis. Both conserved end residues are part of each CDR3. The D gene is left open where the match is weak. Clone sizes are given selectively: once, few, many, or a class where the clone is expanded.

j_call	d_call	v_call	clone_size	cdr3_aa	cdr3_nt
TRBJ2-2	TRBD2	TRBV29-1	few	CSVEPSGNTGELFF	TGCAGCGTCGAGCCTAGCGGGAACACCGGGGAGCTGTTTTTT
TRBJ2-4	-	TRBV20-1	few	CSARVPEEGGLAKNIQYF	TGCAGTGCTAGAGTTCCCGAGGAGGGCGGGCTAGCCAAAAACATTCAGTACTTC
TRBJ1-4	TRBD1	TRBV25-1	-	CASSFRGLGEKLFF	TGTGCCAGCTCTTTCAGGGGGCTAGGTGAAAAACTGTTTTTT
TRBJ2-1	-	TRBV12-3/TRBV12-4	few	CASSSTYGTKTYNEQFF	TGTGCCAGCAGTTCAACGTACGGGACAAAGACCTACAATGAGCAGTTCTTC
TRBJ1-6	TRBD1	TRBV28	few	CASRRSTGSHSPLHF	TGTGCCAGCAGGAGATCGACAGGGAGCCATTCACCCCTCCACTTT
TRBJ1-3	-	TRBV5-6	-	CASSLDPGLGPRYTIYF	TGTGCCAGCAGCTTGGATCCCGGGCTGGGACCGAGATACACCATATATTTT
TRBJ2-1	TRBD2	TRBV9	few	CASSILAGYNEQFF	TGTGCCAGCAGTATACTAGCGGGATACAATGAGCAGTTCTTC
TRBJ1-2	TRBD1	TRBV7-9	-	CASSFPERTGVDYGYTF	TGTGCCAGCAGCTTCCCGGAGAGGACAGGGGTTGATTATGGCTACACCTTC
TRBJ1-4	-	TRBV12-5	-	CARFGGTTNEKLFF	TGTGCTAGATTTGGTGGGACAACTAATGAAAAACTGTTTTTT
TRBJ2-1	TRBD2	TRBV7-6	few	CASSSQPGLAGAHNEQFF	TGTGCCAGCAGCTCACAACCCGGACTAGCGGGTGCCCACAATGAGCAGTTCTTC
TRBJ1-1	-	TRBV29-1	many	CSAIGWGAFF	TGCAGCGCCATAGGGTGGGGAGCTTTCTTT
TRBJ1-1	TRBD1	TRBV4-3	-	CASSQGTGVATEAFF	TGCGCCAGCAGCCAAGGGACAGGGGTTGCGACTGAAGCTTTCTTT
TRBJ2-2	-	TRBV27	-	CASSFYSVSYSGTGELFF	TGTGCCAGCAGTTTTTACAGCGTCTCATACTCCGGGACCGGGGAGCTGTTTTTT
TRBJ2-3	TRBD2	TRBV6-2/TRBV6-3	-	CASSYLTGTSGAQGTDTQYF	TGTGCCAGCAGTTACTTAACCGGGACTAGCGGGGCCCAGGGCACAGATACGCAGTATTTT
TRBJ2-1	-	TRBV3-1	-	CASSFDGGVEQFF	TGTGCCAGCAGCTTTGACGGCGGAGTCGAGCAGTTCTTC
TRBJ1-2	TRBD1	TRBV29-1	-	CSVTKGQGRGYGYTF	TGCAGCGTCACAAAGGGACAGGGACGGGGGTATGGCTACACCTTC
TRBJ2-3	-	TRBV5-1	-	CASSLGSVWVDTQYF	TGCGCCAGCAGCTTGGGATCGGTATGGGTAGATACGCAGTATTTT
TRBJ2-7	TRBD2	TRBV27	few	CASSAIRLAGSYEQYF	TGTGCCAGCAGTGCTATAAGACTAGCGGGTTCCTACGAGCAGTACTTC
TRBJ2-1	TRBD1	TRBV27	few	CASSLRGQYNEQFF	TGTGCCAGTAGTTTAAGGGGGCAGTACAATGAGCAGTTCTTC
TRBJ1-3	-	TRBV7-3	-	CASSLLSPGNTIYF	TGTGCCAGCAGCTTATTATCTCCTGGAAACACCATATATTTT
TRBJ1-2	TRBD1	TRBV4-1	few	CASSQDWDREIYGYTF	TGCGCCAGCAGCCAAGATTGGGACAGGGAAATTTATGGCTACACCTTC
TRBJ2-7	-	TRBV20-1	many	CSAREVYEQYF	TGCAGTGCTAGAGAGGTTTACGAGCAGTACTTC
TRBJ2-1	-	TRBV19	few	CASTGRGNEQFF	TGTGCCAGCACCGGGAGAGGGAATGAGCAGTTCTTC
TRBJ1-4	-	TRBV12-3/TRBV12-4	-	CASSRLGEKLFF	TGTGCCAGCAGTCGCTTAGGAGAAAAACTGTTTTTT
TRBJ2-1	TRBD1	TRBV29-1	few	CSARDRGLGEQFF	TGCAGCGCTCGGGACAGGGGGCTTGGTGAGCAGTTCTTC
TRBJ2-1	-	TRBV4-1	-	CASSQVANRNEQFF	TGCGCCAGCAGCCAAGTCGCTAACCGCAATGAGCAGTTCTTC
TRBJ1-1	-	TRBV5-1	-	CASSGDRTVLNTEAFF	TGCGCCAGCAGCGGAGACAGGACGGTTTTGAACACTGAAGCTTTCTTT
TRBJ2-7	-	TRBV6-2/TRBV6-3	-	CASSYSRRRDFYF	TGTGCCAGCAGTTACTCGAGACGGCGGGACTTTTACTTC
TRBJ2-1	-	TRBV7-9	-	CASSDGVRSYNEQFF	TGTGCCAGCAGTGACGGCGTCCGCTCCTACAATGAGCAGTTCTTC
TRBJ2-1	-	TRBV2	-	CAPTGTDYNEQFF	TGTGCCCCTACCGGGACGGACTACAATGAGCAGTTCTTC
TRBJ2-5	-	TRBV5-1	-	CASSLDVGRAETQYF	TGCGCCAGCAGCTTGGATGTCGGCAGGGCGGAGACCCAGTACTTC
TRBJ1-4	-	TRBV10-3	few	CAISETGQPATNEKLFF	TGTGCCATCAGTGAGACCGGACAGCCCGCAACTAATGAAAAACTGTTTTTT
TRBJ2-5	-	TRBV7-9	few	CASSSQGETQYF	TGTGCCAGCAGCTCGCAGGGAGAGACCCAGTACTTC
TRBJ2-1	-	TRBV27	-	CASSLGQYNEQFF	TGTGCCAGCAGCCTCGGGCAGTACAATGAGCAGTTCTTC
TRBJ1-1	-	TRBV28	-	CASTGLVIGSAEAFF	TGTGCCAGCACGGGCCTGGTGATTGGGAGCGCTGAAGCTTTCTTT
TRBJ2-1	TRBD2	TRBV28	-	CASSLIAGGGDEQFF	TGTGCCAGCAGTTTAATAGCGGGAGGGGGTGATGAGCAGTTCTTC
TRBJ1-5	TRBD1	TRBV28	few	CASSPTGTANQPQHF	TGTGCCAGCAGTCCAACCGGGACAGCTAATCAGCCCCAGCATTTT
TRBJ2-2	-	TRBV12-3/TRBV12-4	-	CASTGEINTGELFF	TGTGCCAGCACAGGCGAAATAAACACCGGGGAGCTGTTTTTT
TRBJ2-7	TRBD1	TRBV2	few	CASSEKTGLNYEQYF	TGTGCCAGCAGTGAAAAGACAGGGTTGAACTACGAGCAGTACTTC
TRBJ2-1	-	TRBV7-9	-	CASSLSAGNEQFF	TGTGCCAGCAGCTTATCGGCGGGAAATGAGCAGTTCTTC
TRBJ2-4	-	TRBV9	few	CASSAPGALAKNIQYF	TGTGCCAGCAGCGCCCCAGGGGCGTTAGCCAAAAACATTCAGTACTTC
TRBJ2-5	-	TRBV20-1	-	CSASGRYQETQYF	TGCAGTGCTAGCGGGAGATACCAAGAGACCCAGTACTTC
TRBJ2-1	TRBD2	TRBV20-1	-	CSARPGLAGGLYNEQFF	TGCAGTGCTAGACCGGGACTAGCGGGAGGCCTCTACAATGAGCAGTTCTTC
TRBJ2-7	-	TRBV12-3/TRBV12-4	few	CASSLGAHYEQYF	TGTGCCAGCAGTTTGGGGGCCCATTACGAGCAGTACTTC
TRBJ2-1	-	TRBV9	-	CASSPGHEQFF	TGTGCCAGCAGCCCGGGACATGAGCAGTTCTTC
TRBJ1-1	TRBD1	TRBV12-3/TRBV12-4	-	CASSDDRAYTEAFF	TGTGCCAGCAGTGATGACAGGGCATACACTGAAGCTTTCTTT
TRBJ2-7	-	TRBV20-1	-	CSASGRSTYEQYF	TGCAGTGCTAGCGGCCGATCCACCTACGAGCAGTACTTC
TRBJ2-2	TRBD1	TRBV2	few	CASSSRDRGTGELFF	TGTGCCAGCAGTAGCCGGGACAGGGGCACCGGGGAGCTGTTTTTT
TRBJ2-1	TRBD2	TRBV7-2	-	CASSRGLAESSYNEQFF	TGTGCCAGCAGCCGCGGACTAGCGGAGAGCTCCTACAATGAGCAGTTCTTC
TRBJ2-7	-	TRBV4-1	-	CASSIRPHGVSYEQYF	TGCGCCAGCAGCATTAGACCACACGGAGTATCCTACGAGCAGTACTTC
TRBJ2-3	-	TRBV29-1	-	CSVEVARGVVFANTDTQYF	TGCAGCGTTGAAGTAGCGCGCGGGGTAGTCTTTGCTAACACAGATACGCAGTATTTT
TRBJ2-3	-	TRBV5-1	few	CASSLVGRSTDTQYF	TGCGCCAGCAGCTTGGTGGGCAGGAGCACAGATACGCAGTATTTT
TRBJ2-3	-	TRBV6-2/TRBV6-3	few	CASSPAPDTQYF	TGTGCCAGCAGCCCGGCCCCAGATACGCAGTATTTT